The 20 T cell receptor beta chains given below trace back to one sample, sequenced in a study of cytomegalovirus exposure and HLA in healthy donors. In the PCR, 60 Vbeta and 13 Jbeta primers were used. Sequencing used immunoSEQ multiplex PCR; TCRdb keeps in-frame clones, though not all of them. The sample lists about 65,000 clones, approximately 60% occurring once. Sequenced material: PBMCs. The receptors originated from a man aged 30 to 45 in good health and CMV-seronegative.

This clone was seen a few times. The chain recombines TRBV27 with TRBJ2-7; D is unclear. Germline V gene lookup returns CDR1 MNHEY and CDR2 SMNVEV (reference sequence). The CDR3 totals 11 residues. V was trimmed by 6 bases and J by 1 base, leaving 4 bases between them. CDR3 in DNA: TGTGCCAGCAGCAGTTCCTACGAGCAGTACTTC. It is translated as CASSSSYEQYF.

This clone was seen just once. This rearrangement joins TRBV13 to TRBJ2-1, with D tentatively TRBD1 (5 bases). Germline CDR1 PRHDT, CDR2 FYEKMQ (reference sequence). V lost 5 bases to trimming and J lost 5 bases, with 10 bases between them. The CDR3 length is 13 residues. Written as DNA, the CDR3 is TGTGCCAGCAGCAAAGACAGAGACAATGAGCAGTTCTTC. As protein: CASSKDRDNEQFF.

The V gene is TRBV18, the J gene TRBJ1-6; D remains unclear. The CDR3 has 14 residues. From germline, CDR1 is KGHSH and CDR2 LQKENI. V was clipped by 5 bases and J by 8 bases, with 13 bases between them. Written as DNA, the CDR3 is TGTGCCAGCTCATTCAGGTCTTCGCATTCACCCCTCCACTTT. It yields the protein CASSFRSSHSPLHF. The variable domain in full, with the rest retrieved from reference TRBV18 and TRBJ1-6, is NAGVMQNPRHLVRRRGQEARLRCSPMKGHSHVYWYRQLPEEGLKFMVYLQKENIIDESGMPKERFSAEFPKEGPSILRIQQVVRGDSAAYFCASSFRSSHSPLHFGNGTRLTVT.

The rearrangement uses TRBV5-1 and TRBJ1-3, with TRBD1 identical over 10 bases. J gave up 2 bases and V 3 bases, and 11 bases lay outside the gene matches. The CDR3 is 18 residues long. The germline CDR1 and CDR2 sequences are SGHRS and YFSETQ. The CDR3 loop is CASSYSTGQGNAGNTIYF. The CDR3 bases are TGCGCCAGCAGCTATTCGACGGGACAGGGGAACGCTGGAAACACCATATATTTT.

This clone was recorded only once. The chain has TRBV18 and TRBJ1-6; no reliable D call. There are 14 residues in the CDR3. In germline, CDR1 is KGHSH, CDR2 LQKENI. V dropped 1 base and J dropped 8 bases, with 9 bases sitting between them. The CDR3: CASSPLDTYSPLHF. In nucleotides, the CDR3 is TGTGCCAGCTCACCACTCGACACGTATTCACCCCTCCACTTT.

The genes are TRBV4-1 and TRBJ2-7; 8 bases fit TRBD2. The trim removed 0 bases at V and 0 bases at J, leaving 10 bases unmatched. In germline, CDR1 is MGHRA, CDR2 YSYEKL. The CDR3 extends over 18 amino acids. CDR3 loop: CASSQDGGRGANSYEQYF. The CDR3 DNA reads TGCGCCAGCAGCCAAGATGGAGGGCGGGGGGCCAACTCCTACGAGCAGTACTTC.

This clone was observed once. The V call is TRBV15, the J call TRBJ1-2; a weak D match, TRBD1 (5 bases). Germline CDR1 is LNHNV and CDR2 is YYDKDF (reference sequence). The CDR3 contains 13 residues. The germline V and J ends were trimmed by 0 bases and 7 bases, with 9 bases remaining between them. Here the CDR3 DNA reads TGTGCCACCAGCAGAGAGGGGCGGAGTGGCTACACCTTC. Its protein is CATSREGRSGYTF.

Here the CDR3 DNA reads TGTGCCAGCAGCTTAATGACTAGCGGGGAGGGCGAGCAGTACTTC. Encoded protein: CASSLMTSGEGEQYF. The J gene is TRBJ2-7, the V gene TRBV13, with 11 bases aligning to TRBD2. V lost 2 bases, J lost 6 bases, and 6 bases stayed unmatched. The CDR3 length is 15 residues. The germline V gene encodes CDR1 PRHDT and CDR2 FYEKMQ (reference sequence).

The chain couples TRBV7-8 to TRBJ1-1, with D unclear. CDR3 length equals 15 residues. Trimming removed 5 bases from V and 3 bases from J, with 16 bases in between. CDR1 is SGHVS, CDR2 FQNEAQ, per germline. CDR3 residues: CASSLTQIVDTEAFF. As DNA, the CDR3 is TGTGCCAGCAGCCTCACTCAAATAGTGGACACTGAAGCTTTCTTT.

This clone has more than one count but fewer than ten. CDR3 in amino acids: CASSPAGTAGGSPLHF. The CDR3 bases are TGTGCCAGCAGCCCGGCCGGGACAGCGGGTGGATCACCCCTCCACTTT. V is TRBV7-9 and J is TRBJ1-6; 7 bases fit TRBD1. Germline CDR1 SEHNR, CDR2 FQNEAQ (reference sequence). V dropped 5 bases and J dropped 10; count of bases not matched to a gene: 14. The CDR3 contains 16 residues.

CDR3 region: CASSLDLGGSNYGYTF. For the CDR3, the DNA is TGTGCCAGCAGCTTAGACTTAGGGGGCTCTAACTATGGCTACACCTTC. The V and J genes are TRBV11-2 and TRBJ1-2; TRBD1 aligns across 7 bases. Germline V gene data show CDR1 as SGHAT and CDR2 as FQNNGV. Losses at the gene ends were 0 bases for V and 0 bases for J; bases not matched to a gene: 4. This CDR3 is 16 amino acids long.

The table lists this clone with a few counts. The J gene is TRBJ1-5, the V gene TRBV6-6; 10 nucleotides align to TRBD1. The CDR3 runs 15 residues. Per the germline V gene, CDR1 is MNHNY and CDR2 is SVGAGI (reference sequence). J was trimmed by 6 bases and V by 0 bases; bases with no gene match: 2. The CDR3 DNA reads TGTGCCAGCAGTTACTCGGGGGACAGGGGTCAGCCCCAGCATTTT. Protein sequence: CASSYSGDRGQPQHF.

The chain joins TRBV9 to TRBJ2-7, with TRBD1 as a possible D gene (6 bases). Trimming removed 8 bases from V and 2 bases from J, with 23 bases in between. CDR1 SGDLS and CDR2 YYNGEE come from the germline V gene. The CDR3 has 16 residues. As DNA, the CDR3 is TGTGCCAGGATACCAACAGGGCCCCATGGAACCTACGAGCAGTACTTC. As protein: CARIPTGPHGTYEQYF.

The gene calls are TRBV4-2 and TRBJ1-2; possible D gene TRBD1, 5 bases. This CDR3 has 17 residues. The V gene lost 3 bases and the J gene lost 4 bases, with 21 bases spanning the gap. Germline values: CDR1 LGHNA, CDR2 YNFKEQ. CDR3 nucleotides: TGTGCCAGCAGCCACCGGACAAAGAATTCCGATCTCTATGGCTACACCTTC. Amino acid sequence: CASSHRTKNSDLYGYTF.

The gene calls are TRBV5-1 and TRBJ1-5; D not certain. Germline V gives CDR1 SGHRS, CDR2 YFSETQ. V lost 3 bases and J 2 bases, leaving 6 bases between the germline ends. The CDR3 contains 13 residues. The CDR3 loop is CASSWEGNQPQHF. CDR3 DNA: TGCGCCAGCAGCTGGGAGGGCAATCAGCCCCAGCATTTT.

This clone came up a few times. The chain recombines TRBV5-6 with TRBJ2-7; 9 nucleotides agree with TRBD2. The V and J ends lost 2 bases and 7 bases, in that order; junction bases with no gene match: 13. The CDR3 runs to 16 residues. Germline V lookup: CDR1 SGHDT, CDR2 YYEEEE. The DNA of the CDR3 is TGTGCCAGCAGCTTAACTGCGGTCGTGAGCGGGGGGGAGCAGTACTTC. Translation: CASSLTAVVSGGEQYF.

The sample holds a few counts of this clone. The chain recombines TRBV5-1 with TRBJ1-3; tentative D call: TRBD1 (6 bases). Deletions cut 4 bases from V and 2 bases from J, with 10 bases between. Germline V gives CDR1 SGHRS, CDR2 YFSETQ. There are 14 residues in the CDR3. Written as DNA, the CDR3 is TGCGCCAGCAGCGCTGGACAGACTGGAAACACCATATATTTT. Translation gives CASSAGQTGNTIYF.

The chain combines TRBV27 with TRBJ1-6; weak D call: TRBD1 (5 bases). The CDR3 has 15 residues. Trimming stripped 6 bases from V and 10 bases from J, with 19 bases between. Germline CDR1 MNHEY, CDR2 SMNVEV (reference sequence). The CDR3 loop reads CASSRSDRVGSPLHF. The CDR3 nucleotides are TGTGCCAGCAGCCGAAGCGACAGAGTGGGATCACCCCTCCACTTT.

The chain uses TRBV27 and TRBJ2-7; the D is unclear. V lost 0 bases and J lost 2, with 5 bases in between. The CDR3 length is 13 residues. CDR1 is MNHEY and CDR2 is SMNVEV in the germline V gene (reference sequence). CDR3 in DNA: TGTGCCAGCAGTTTATCCTTTCCCTACGAGCAGTACTTC. It encodes CASSLSFPYEQYF.

The chain recombines TRBV29-1 with TRBJ2-3; D is uncertain. Germline lookup yields CDR1 SQVTM and CDR2 ANQGSEA. Trimming took off 6 bases at V and 0 bases at J, with 13 bases between the two ends. The CDR3 sequence is 14 residues long. The CDR3 reads CSVPFLASTDTQYF. Written as DNA, the CDR3 is TGCAGCGTACCGTTCTTGGCTAGCACAGATACGCAGTATTTT.